Below, 3 T cell receptor beta chains from the same sample are listed, as sequenced in a study of tumor-infiltrating lymphocytes in primary liver carcinoma. Extraction of RNA together with DNA used about 17-30 mg of unsorted bulk tissue. Total RNA (around 510 ng) served as template for TCR beta cDNA synthesis primed by a constant-region primer. Researchers made the TCR beta libraries by running three nested multiplex PCR rounds with slightly modified ARM-PCR. Each of the first two PCR rounds ran nine to ten cycles with TRBV1-TRBV30 forward and C-beta reverse primers. TCRdb used MiXCR to reprocess the multiplex PCR reads, holding one entry per CDR3 protein. Among 35,000 to 50,000 distinct CDR3 sequences listed, 75% were seen once. Input material: tumor-adjacent normal liver tissue. Every receptor here comes from a young woman with primary liver carcinoma and hepatitis B virus infection.

Comment on this clonotype: A read error may account for a junction end that differs from germline. The gene calls are TRBV11-2 and TRBJ2-2; 10 positions match TRBD2. CDR3 length: 16 residues. The germline V gene encodes CDR1 SGHAT and CDR2 FQNNGV. DNA of the CDR3: TGTGCCGGCAGCTCGACACGTAGCGGGAGGTCCGAGGAGCTATTTTTT. Translating gives CAGSSTRSGRSEELFF.

This clonotype is a singleton in its sample. The chain joins TRBV29-1 to TRBJ1-2, with TRBD1 matching over 9 bases. This CDR3 is built from 15 residues. Germline V gives CDR1 SQVTM, CDR2 ANQGSEA. The CDR3: CTVVQQGAPTNAYTF. As DNA, the CDR3 is TGCACTGTTGTTCAACAGGGGGCTCCTACTAATGCCTACACCTTC.

About this clonotype itself: It may be a read error: a sequence one base away is much more abundant. The chain uses TRBV28 and TRBJ2-7; 7 bases match TRBD2. CDR3 size: 14 residues. The J segment lost 2 bases and the V segment lost 2 bases, leaving 3 bases of the junction unmatched. Germline V gene sequence: CDR1 MDHEN, CDR2 SYDVKM. CDR3 sequence: CASSLGREPYEQYF. In nucleotides, the CDR3 is TGTGCCAGCAGTTTAGGGCGGGAGCCCTACGAGCAGTACTTC.